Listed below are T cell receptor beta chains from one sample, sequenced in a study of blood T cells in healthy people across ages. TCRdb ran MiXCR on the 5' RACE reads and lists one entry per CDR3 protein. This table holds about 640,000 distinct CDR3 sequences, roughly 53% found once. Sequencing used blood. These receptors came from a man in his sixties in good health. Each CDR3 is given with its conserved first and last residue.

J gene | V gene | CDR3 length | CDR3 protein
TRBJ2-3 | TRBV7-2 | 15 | CASSFNGRRTDTQYF
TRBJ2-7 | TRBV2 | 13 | CASSAPGGYEQYF
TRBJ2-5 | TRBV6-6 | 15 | CASSYSRADQETQYF
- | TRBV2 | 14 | CASSVGLSNNEQFF
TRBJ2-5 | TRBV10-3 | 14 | CAISVGQDQETQYF
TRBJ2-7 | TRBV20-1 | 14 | CSARQQGGYYEQYF
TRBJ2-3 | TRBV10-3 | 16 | CAISAPGTRYTDTQYF
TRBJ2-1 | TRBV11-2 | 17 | CASSLDLNYGLNNEQFF
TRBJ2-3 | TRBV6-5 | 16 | CASSYRGAGMGDTQYF
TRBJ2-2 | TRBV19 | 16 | CASTWGRQVNTGELFF